This T cell receptor (beta chain) was found in a study of T cell changes during pregnancy in multiple sclerosis. Data came from immunoSEQ multiplex PCR; TCRdb stores just in-frame clones and leaves some out. In the table there are about 81,000 clones, around 93% of which are singletons. CDR3 length equals 15 residues. CDR1 MNHNS and CDR2 SASEGT come from the germline V gene. With V trimmed by 8 bases and J by 6 bases, 11 bases remained unmatched. The J gene is TRBJ2-3, the V gene TRBV6-1, with 10 bases lining up with TRBD2. The source of this sequence is a female donor in good health, enrolled as a control in a pregnancy study. The source material was peripheral blood, sampled in the third trimester of pregnancy. This CDR3 reads CASFFERGGVDTQYF. The CDR3 DNA reads as TGTGCCAGCTTTTTCGAGCGGGGGGGGGTGGATACGCAGTATTTT.